The 26 T cell receptor beta chains reported below all come from one sample, sequenced in a study. TCRdb processed the 5' RACE reads anew with MiXCR; each CDR3 protein has one entry. The table has about 64,000 distinct CDR3 sequences, 20% to 25% seen once. The sample taken for sequencing was memory CD4+ T cells sorted from a lymph node. Subset given: memory CD4+ T cells, CD4+CD45RO+CD25-. The receptor source for this set is a female donor with breast cancer.

This clonotype was recorded at least ten times. V is TRBV6-5 and J is TRBJ2-3; 11 nucleotides agree with TRBD2. Trimming took 0 bases from V and 2 from J; bases not matched to a gene: 4. The CDR3 contains 17 residues. Per the germline V gene, CDR1 is MNHEY and CDR2 is SVGAGI. This chain's CDR3 is CASSYSTSGSYTDTQYF. The CDR3 DNA reads as TGTGCCAGCAGTTACTCCACTAGCGGGAGTTACACAGATACGCAGTATTTT.

By share, this clonotype counts as medium-sized. The rearrangement joins TRBV7-9 to TRBJ2-3; the match to TRBD2 covers 7 bases. Germline V gene sequence: CDR1 SEHNR, CDR2 FQNEAQ (reference sequence). The CDR3 is made up of 15 amino acids. V shed 5 bases and J 2 bases; nucleotides not matched to a gene: 7. The CDR3 protein is CASSPTLADTDTQYF. The CDR3 DNA follows: TGTGCCAGCAGCCCTACCCTAGCGGACACAGATACGCAGTATTTT. The full variable domain, completed using reference TRBV7-9 and TRBJ2-3, is DTGVSQNPRHKITKRGQNVTFRCDPISEHNRLYWYRQTLGQGPEFLTYFQNEAQLEKSRLLSDRFSAERPKGSFSTLEIQRTEQGDSAMYLCASSPTLADTDTQYFGPGTRLTVL.

This rearrangement joins TRBV6-5 to TRBJ1-1; TRBD1 matches 9 bases. The CDR3 runs 16 residues. CDR1 MNHEY and CDR2 SVGAGI come from the germline V gene. With V trimmed by 5 bases and J by 4 bases, 11 bases remained unmatched. CDR3 in amino acids: CASSKGQGMIGTEAFF. The CDR3 DNA is TGTGCCAGCAGTAAGGGACAGGGAATGATCGGCACTGAAGCTTTCTTT.

Ten or more counts support this clonotype. The chain has TRBV5-1 and TRBJ1-2, with 9 bases aligning to TRBD1. CDR1 and CDR2 (germline): SGHRS, YFSETQ. The CDR3 runs to 17 residues. With V trimmed by 3 bases and J by 3 bases, 12 bases remained unmatched. CDR3 in amino acids: CASSSNRDRDQHYGYTF. The CDR3 coding sequence is TGCGCCAGCAGCTCGAACCGGGACAGGGACCAACACTATGGCTACACCTTC.

This clonotype was observed a few times. V gene TRBV7-2 combines with J gene TRBJ2-7; TRBD1 aligns across 7 bases. This CDR3 contains 14 residues. Germline CDR1 is SGHTA and CDR2 is FQGNSA. J gave up 3 bases and V 5 bases, and 7 bases lay outside the gene matches. CDR3 sequence reads: CASSPYRGSYEQYF. The CDR3 coding sequence is TGTGCCAGCAGCCCCTACAGGGGAAGCTACGAGCAGTACTTC.

This clonotype was recorded at least ten times. The chain employs TRBV6-1 and TRBJ2-7; possibly TRBD1 or TRBD2 for D (6 bases each). Germline CDR1 is MNHNS and CDR2 is SASEGT. The CDR3 covers 14 residues. V lost 8 bases and J lost 3, with 17 bases in between. CDR3 in amino acids: CASEGGTHNYEQYF. The CDR3 nucleotides read TGTGCCAGCGAGGGCGGGACACATAACTACGAGCAGTACTTC.

The chain recombines TRBV2 with TRBJ2-7, with TRBD2 identical over 9 bases. V was clipped by 6 bases and J by 2 bases; unmatched bases: 5. CDR1 and CDR2 from the germline V gene are SNHLY and FYNNEI. The CDR3 is 14 residues long. The CDR3 sequence is CASRETSGPYEQYF. As DNA, the CDR3 is TGTGCCAGCAGGGAGACTAGCGGACCCTACGAGCAGTACTTC. The full variable domain, with the rest looked up from reference TRBV2 and TRBJ2-7, is EPEVTQTPSHQVTQMGQEVILRCVPISNHLYFYWYRQILGQKVEFLVSFYNNEISEKSEIFDDQFSVERPDGSNFTLKIRSTKLEDSAMYFCASRETSGPYEQYFGPGTRLTVT.

The rearrangement joins TRBV6-1 to TRBJ1-5; D not resolved. The V gene lost 6 bases and the J gene lost 6 bases, with 12 bases spanning the gap. The CDR3 length is 13 residues. Germline CDR1 is MNHNS and CDR2 is SASEGT. The CDR3 protein is CASRDLNSQPQHF. CDR3 DNA sequence: TGTGCCAGCAGGGACCTCAATTCTCAGCCCCAGCATTTT.

This clonotype was observed a handful of times. The V call is TRBV20-1, the J call TRBJ2-1; 8 positions agree with TRBD2. Germline V gives CDR1 DFQATT, CDR2 SNEGSKA (reference sequence). The CDR3 extends over 14 amino acids. V lost 6 bases to trimming and J lost 8 bases; unmatched junction nucleotides: 12. The CDR3: CSALRTGGLYEQFF. Here the CDR3 DNA reads TGCAGTGCGCTCCGGACGGGGGGGTTGTATGAGCAGTTCTTC.

The chain is built from TRBV9 and TRBJ2-1; 10 positions match TRBD1. Looked up from germline, CDR1 is SGDLS and CDR2 is YYNGEE. The CDR3 is made up of 17 amino acids. V shed 0 bases and J 0 bases; nucleotides not matched to a gene: 3. The DNA for the CDR3 is TGTGCCAGCAGCGTAGCCGGACAGGGGGGCTCCTACAATGAGCAGTTCTTC. It codes for CASSVAGQGGSYNEQFF.

This clonotype was counted only a few times. The chain joins TRBV7-6 to TRBJ2-3, with no clear D. The CDR3 runs 16 residues. In germline, CDR1 is SGHVS, CDR2 FNYEAQ. V was clipped by 3 bases and J by 2 bases, with 15 bases between them. As DNA, the CDR3 is TGTGCCAGCAGCTTTCCTTCTACCCCAAACACAGATACGCAGTATTTT. Translation gives CASSFPSTPNTDTQYF.

The rearrangement joins TRBV28 to TRBJ2-7, with 7 bases identical to TRBD2. Trimming cost V 6 bases and J 3 bases; bases outside gene matches: 8. The CDR3 loop spans 14 amino acids. CDR1 is MDHEN and CDR2 is SYDVKM in the germline V gene. CDR3 protein: CASRRTSVFYEQYF. The CDR3, as DNA: TGTGCCAGCAGGCGTACTAGCGTATTCTACGAGCAGTACTTC.

In this sample, this clonotype turned up a few times. In DNA, the CDR3 is TGTGCCAGCAGCGCTACTGTAGGTAGCACTGAAGCTTTCTTT. Its protein is CASSATVGSTEAFF. This chain links TRBV7-3 with TRBJ1-1; no reliable D call. Trimming shortened V by 5 bases and J by 4 bases, and 14 bases separated the two germline ends. Germline assignment: CDR1 SGHTA and CDR2 FQGTGA. This CDR3 has 14 amino acids.

This clonotype was observed a few times. The V call is TRBV24-1, the J call TRBJ2-1; possible D gene TRBD2, 6 bases. CDR1 and CDR2 (germline): KGHDR, SFDVKD. The CDR3 runs to 16 residues. With 4 bases removed from V and 5 bases from J, the gap between germline ends came to 17 bases. CDR3 sequence reads: CATSDPGGGRNNEQFF. The CDR3 nucleotides read TGTGCCACCAGTGACCCCGGGGGTGGGAGAAACAATGAGCAGTTCTTC.

The V gene is TRBV19, the J gene TRBJ2-1; tentatively, D is TRBD2 (6 bases). Germline values: CDR1 LNHDA, CDR2 SQIVND (reference sequence). V shed 5 bases and J shed 6 bases, with 11 bases lying between them. CDR3 length equals 13 residues. This CDR3 reads CASSLSGVNEQFF. CDR3 bases: TGTGCCAGTAGTTTATCGGGGGTCAATGAGCAGTTCTTC.

In its sample, this clonotype was seen a few times. The CDR3 DNA sequence: TGTGCCAGCAGCGCCGGCGAGACCCAGTACTTC. Protein: CASSAGETQYF. The V gene is TRBV7-2, the J gene TRBJ2-5; D gene unclear. Germline lookup yields CDR1 SGHTA and CDR2 FQGNSA. CDR3 length: 11 amino acids. V shed 5 bases and J shed 5 bases, with 6 bases lying between them.

As regards this clonotype: A read error may account for a junction end that differs from germline. This sequence joins TRBV7-2 and TRBJ1-3, with D unresolved. CDR3 size: 15 residues. The germline gives CDR1 SGHTA, CDR2 FQGNSA. This CDR3 reads CASSEYLSSGNTTYF. In DNA form, the CDR3 reads TGTGCCAGCAGCGAATATTTGAGCTCTGGAAACACCACATATTTT.

The V and J genes are TRBV6-2 or TRBV6-3 and TRBJ1-1; D is unclear. Trimming took 4 bases from V and 1 from J, leaving 10 bases between them. The CDR3 contains 14 residues. Germline CDR1 is MNHEY and CDR2 is SVGEGT. DNA of the CDR3: TGTGCCAGCAGTTCCCCGCGGGGGAACACTGAAGCTTTCTTT. It codes for CASSSPRGNTEAFF.

This clonotype was seen repeatedly, ten times or more. This chain links TRBV20-1 with TRBJ1-1, with 9 bases fitting TRBD1. After removal of 5 bases from V and 7 bases from J, the junction contained 11 bases not matched to a gene. This CDR3 contains 14 residues. Germline CDR1 DFQATT, CDR2 SNEGSKA (reference sequence). CDR3 protein: CSAQALDRGDEAFF. The CDR3 DNA follows: TGCAGTGCTCAAGCCTTGGACAGGGGCGATGAAGCTTTCTTT.

This clonotype came up a few times. V is TRBV15 and J is TRBJ2-1; no definite D call. Per the germline V gene, CDR1 is LNHNV and CDR2 is YYDKDF (reference sequence). This CDR3 has 16 amino acids. Trimming removed 1 base at V and 8 bases at J, with 18 bases between. CDR3 nucleotides: TGTGCCACCAGCAGAGGGTGGAGTTCGGAGATTGATGAGCAGTTCTTC. Translated: CATSRGWSSEIDEQFF.

The chain is built from TRBV7-3 and TRBJ2-7; the D is unclear. Germline CDR1 and CDR2: SGHTA and FQGTGA. This CDR3 spans 13 amino acids. The ends were cut back, 5 bases at V and 4 bases at J, with 12 bases in the middle. CDR3 loop: CASSPYLGYEQYF. For the CDR3, the DNA is TGTGCCAGCAGCCCCTACCTCGGGTACGAGCAGTACTTC.

The chain has TRBV4-3 and TRBJ1-2; possibly TRBD1 for D (5 bases). This CDR3 spans 14 amino acids. The ends were cut back, 5 bases at V and 6 bases at J, with 16 bases in the middle. CDR1 and CDR2 from the germline V gene are LGHNA and YSLEER. CDR3 DNA: TGCGCCAGCAGCGATACGGCAGGGAGCCATGGCTACACCTTC. This sequence encodes CASSDTAGSHGYTF.

This clonotype was picked up a small number of times. The rearrangement joins TRBV7-2 to TRBJ2-6; D is ambiguous. This CDR3 is built from 15 residues. The germline V and J ends were trimmed by 3 bases and 1 base, with 7 bases remaining between them. Germline values: CDR1 SGHTA, CDR2 FQGNSA. CDR3 coding DNA: TGTGCCAGCAGCTTCATGCCTTCTGGGGCCAACGTCCTGACTTTC. It translates to CASSFMPSGANVLTF. Full variable domain (remainder filled in from reference TRBV7-2 and TRBJ2-6): GAGVSQSPSNKVTEKGKDVELRCDPISGHTALYWYRQSLGQGLEFLIYFQGNSAPDKSGLPSDRFSAERTGGSVSTLTIQRTQQEDSAVYLCASSFMPSGANVLTFGAGSRLTVL.

The chain couples TRBV20-1 to TRBJ2-7, with D possibly being TRBD2 (6 bases). The CDR3 has 15 amino acids. The V end was cut by 5 bases, the J end by 3 bases, with 20 bases between. Germline assignment: CDR1 DFQATT and CDR2 SNEGSKA (reference sequence). As DNA, the CDR3 is TGCAGTGCTCCCTCCCCGGGCGGGAACGGCTACGAGCAGTACTTC. This gives the protein CSAPSPGGNGYEQYF.

As concerns this clonotype: A much more abundant neighbour one base away suggests this may be a read error. A read error is likely, as this CDR3 ends without the conserved phenylalanine or tryptophan. V usage is TRBV7-2 and J usage is TRBJ2-2, with D perhaps being TRBD1 or TRBD2 (7 bases each). V was pared by 5 bases and J by 2 bases, with 21 bases between. Germline V gives CDR1 SGHTA, CDR2 FQGNSA. This CDR3 spans 18 amino acids. CDR3 sequence: CASSIKGTAGINTGELFL. In nucleotides, the CDR3 is TGTGCCAGCAGCATCAAAGGGACAGCGGGAATTAACACCGGGGAGCTGTTTTTG.

This clonotype was seen a handful of times. The rearrangement links TRBV6-5 to TRBJ1-6, with 7 nucleotides matching TRBD1. V was pared by 8 bases and J by 7 bases, with 5 bases of the junction left unmatched. CDR1 is MNHEY, CDR2 SVGAGI, per germline. The CDR3 is made up of 13 amino acids. The CDR3 DNA follows: TGTGCCAGCTCTTGGGACAGCAATTCACCCCTCCACTTT. Translating gives CASSWDSNSPLHF.